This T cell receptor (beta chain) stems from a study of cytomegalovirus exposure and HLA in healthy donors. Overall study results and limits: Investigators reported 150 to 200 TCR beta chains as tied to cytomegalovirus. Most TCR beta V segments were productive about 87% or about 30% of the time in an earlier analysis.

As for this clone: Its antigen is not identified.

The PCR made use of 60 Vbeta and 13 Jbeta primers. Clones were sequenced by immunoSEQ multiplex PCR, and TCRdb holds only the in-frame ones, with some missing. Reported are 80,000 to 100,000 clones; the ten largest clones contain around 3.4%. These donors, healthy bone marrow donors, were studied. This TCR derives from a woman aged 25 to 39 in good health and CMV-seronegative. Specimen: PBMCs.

The CDR3 is CASSLRTGGRTSEAFF. The CDR3 DNA reads as TGTGCCAGCAGTTTACGAACAGGGGGGCGAACTAGTGAAGCTTTCTTT. The V and J genes are TRBV28 and TRBJ1-1; TRBD1 aligns across 8 bases. V was clipped by 2 bases and J by 7 bases; unmatched bases: 12. This CDR3 spans 16 amino acids. Germline CDR1 reads MDHEN; CDR2 reads SYDVKM.